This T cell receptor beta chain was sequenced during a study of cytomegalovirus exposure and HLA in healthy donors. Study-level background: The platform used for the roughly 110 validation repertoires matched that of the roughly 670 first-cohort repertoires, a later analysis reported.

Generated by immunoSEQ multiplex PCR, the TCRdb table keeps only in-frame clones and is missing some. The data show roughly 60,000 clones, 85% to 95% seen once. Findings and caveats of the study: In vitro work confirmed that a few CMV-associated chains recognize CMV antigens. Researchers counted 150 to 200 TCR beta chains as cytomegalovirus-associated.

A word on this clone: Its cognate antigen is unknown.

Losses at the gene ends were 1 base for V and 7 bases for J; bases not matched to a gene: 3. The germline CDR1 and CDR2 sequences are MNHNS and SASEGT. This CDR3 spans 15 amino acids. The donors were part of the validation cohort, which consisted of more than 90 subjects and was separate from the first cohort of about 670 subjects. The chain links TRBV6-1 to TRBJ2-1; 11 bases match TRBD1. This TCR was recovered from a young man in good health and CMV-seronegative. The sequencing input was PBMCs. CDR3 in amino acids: CASSEEGTGGNEQFF. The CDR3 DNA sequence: TGTGCCAGCAGTGAAGAAGGGACAGGGGGGAATGAGCAGTTCTTC.